Only a few counts were recorded for the clone carrying this T cell receptor (beta chain). These data come from a study of blood T cell dynamics during melanoma immunotherapy. Study-level background: Standard first-line treatment here was pembrolizumab or nivolumab plus ipilimumab in metastatic melanoma.

TCRdb's table, derived via immunoSEQ multiplex PCR, lists solely in-frame clones and lacks some. The table includes 15,000 to 20,000 clones, approximately 89% detected once. The time point denotes: pre-treatment baseline. Sampling occurred pretreatment (T0) and at week 3 (W3), after cycle one of checkpoint blockade. Disease control meant complete response, partial response or stable disease at 12 weeks. Patients had no prior systemic cancer treatment, immunosuppressants or other active cancers. This TCR came from a human donor with melanoma. The material sequenced was blood, taken from a patient treated with checkpoint blockade.

The CDR3 spells CASSETNQPQHF. CDR3 bases: TGTGCCAGCAGCGAAACTAATCAGCCCCAGCATTTT. The chain carries TRBV9 and TRBJ1-5; D call uncertain. CDR3 size: 12 residues. Trimming shortened V by 3 bases and J by 4 bases, and 5 bases separated the two germline ends. CDR1 and CDR2 (germline): SGDLS, YYNGEE.